This T cell receptor (beta chain) comes out of a study of blood T cells in healthy people across ages. This clonotype was found a few times. The antigen remains undetermined. One base away lies a much larger clone, so this may be a sequencing read error. Study-wide results and caveats: Relative to aged donors, long-lived donors carried more naive CD4+ cells and displayed higher diversity.

A J-beta primer mix and a sample-barcoded 5' primer were used in a second PCR of roughly 6 to 11 cycles. TCRdb ran MiXCR on the 5' RACE reads and lists one entry per CDR3 protein. Seen here are 850,000 to 1,100,000 distinct CDR3 sequences, around two fifths observed once, and the top ten hold around 14%. This CDR3 has 15 amino acids. Unmatched junction bases numbered 5, after V lost 6 bases and J lost 2 bases. The specimen was blood. The chain links TRBV12-3 or TRBV12-4 to TRBJ2-1; 9 bases align to TRBD1. The sequence came from a man aged 18 to 29 in good health. This CDR3 is CASRPGTGPYNEQFF. Written as DNA, the CDR3 is TGTGCCAGCAGGCCCGGGACAGGGCCCTACAATGAGCAGTTCTTC.